These T cell receptor beta chains were read from a single sample in a study of regulatory T cells in long-lasting Graves disease. TCRdb re-called the multiplex PCR reads through MiXCR, storing one row per CDR3 protein. Among roughly 700,000 distinct CDR3 sequences listed, about 30% were seen once. The sequencing used peripheral blood mononuclear cells (PBMCs), collected when the disease was refractory, from a patient treated with antithyroid drugs. The receptors derive from a female donor with Graves disease. CDR3s include the opening cysteine and the closing phenylalanine or tryptophan. D genes are given only for firm matches. Where a row states a size, it is once, few, many or the class of an expanded clone; other rows omit it.

DNA,CDR3,D,size,J,V
TGTGCTAGTGGTCCCCGGGACAAGAACACTGAAGCTTTCTTT,CASGPRDKNTEAFF,NA,NA,TRBJ1-1,TRBV12-5
TGCAGTGCTAGAGACGGGACAGGGCGCAATCAGCCCCAGCATTTT,CSARDGTGRNQPQHF,TRBD1,NA,TRBJ1-5,TRBV20-1
TGTGCCAGCAGTTTAGGGAGTCTGGGCGAGCAGTACTTC,CASSLGSLGEQYF,NA,few,TRBJ2-7,TRBV12-3/TRBV12-4
TGTGCCATCAAAGGAACCGAAAACATTCAGTACTTC,CAIKGTENIQYF,NA,NA,TRBJ2-4,TRBV10-3
TGTGCCAGCACCGCTTCAGTAGGGTCTGGAAACACCATATATTTT,CASTASVGSGNTIYF,NA,NA,TRBJ1-3,TRBV2
TGCAGCGCGGAGGAAGGGGCCGTGAATGGCTACACCTTC,CSAEEGAVNGYTF,NA,NA,TRBJ1-2,TRBV20-1
TGTGCCAGCAGCGTCTCTCCGGGACAAATCCTAAAACTGTTTTTT,CASSVSPGQILKLFF,NA,NA,TRBJ1-4,TRBV7-9
TGTGCCAGCAGCCCTCCTGGGGCCTTGGACTACACCTTC,CASSPPGALDYTF,NA,few,TRBJ1-2,TRBV9
TGCAGTGCTCAAAAAGGGGCAGACAATCAGCCCCAGCATTTT,CSAQKGADNQPQHF,NA,NA,TRBJ1-5,TRBV20-1
TGTGCCTGCAGGTCGACCGGGACAGGGGTATATGGCTACACCTTC,CACRSTGTGVYGYTF,TRBD1,NA,TRBJ1-2,TRBV6-1
TGTGCCAGCAGTCGACCCATACAGGGGGCGCACACTGAAGCTTTCTTT,CASSRPIQGAHTEAFF,TRBD1,NA,TRBJ1-1,TRBV6-1
TGTGCCAGTAGTATTGGCGTGAATCAGCCCCAGCATTTT,CASSIGVNQPQHF,NA,few,TRBJ1-5,TRBV19
TGTGCCACCAGCAGAGCTCAGGGGTCTGGAAACACCATATATTTT,CATSRAQGSGNTIYF,NA,NA,TRBJ1-3,TRBV15
TGTGCCAGCAGTTTCGGGTGGGACAACTCCTACGAGCAGTACTTC,CASSFGWDNSYEQYF,NA,NA,TRBJ2-7,TRBV12-3/TRBV12-4
TGCAGCGTGGTACCAGGGGGCAGGGACTACGAGCAGTACTTC,CSVVPGGRDYEQYF,TRBD1,NA,TRBJ2-7,TRBV29-1
TGTGCCAGCAGTCCCGGGCCAGCGCGATTCCACGAGCAGTACTTC,CASSPGPARFHEQYF,NA,many,TRBJ2-7,TRBV6-1
TGTGCCAGCAGCTTACGGGGGCGGGAGAACACCGGGGAGCTGTTTTTT,CASSLRGRENTGELFF,NA,NA,TRBJ2-2,TRBV11-3
TGTGCCATCAGTGACCGACAGATCCTGAACACTGAAGCTTTCTTT,CAISDRQILNTEAFF,NA,many,TRBJ1-1,TRBV10-3
TGCAGCGTTGAAACAGCTACTACCTACGAGCAGTACTTC,CSVETATTYEQYF,NA,NA,TRBJ2-7,TRBV29-1
TGTGCCAGCAGCCAAGAACTTCACTGGCGGAGGAACACTGAAGCTTTCTTT,CASSQELHWRRNTEAFF,NA,NA,TRBJ1-1,TRBV28
TGTGCCAGCAGAAGACAGGGACGCAGGCAGTGGTCCTACGAGCAGTACTTC,CASRRQGRRQWSYEQYF,TRBD1,few,TRBJ2-7,TRBV6-1
TGTGCCAGCAGTTGGGACGCAGACTACGAGCAGTACTTC,CASSWDADYEQYF,NA,many,TRBJ2-7,TRBV6-2/TRBV6-3
TGCAGCGTTTGTGGTAGTGGGCAAGAGACCCAGTACTTC,CSVCGSGQETQYF,NA,few,TRBJ2-5,TRBV29-1
TGTGCCAGCAGCTTAAAGGGCTTCACAGATACGCAGTATTTT,CASSLKGFTDTQYF,NA,NA,TRBJ2-3,TRBV7-2
TGTGCCAGCGTATTAAGCTCTGGAAACACCATATATTTT,CASVLSSGNTIYF,NA,NA,TRBJ1-3,TRBV6-1
TGTGCCAGCAGCTCAGAAGCGGGAGCTAACCACGAGCAGTACTTC,CASSSEAGANHEQYF,TRBD2,NA,TRBJ2-7,TRBV7-9
TGCAGTGCCCGGCGGGGGGCGCGGGATCAGCCCCAGCATTTT,CSARRGARDQPQHF,NA,NA,TRBJ1-5,TRBV20-1
TGTGCCGGCAGCTTAGGAGTGAGCCCGCTCTATGGCTACACCTTC,CAGSLGVSPLYGYTF,NA,NA,TRBJ1-2,TRBV11-2
TGTGCCAGCAGCAGGACAGGGGGGCAAGAGACCCAGTACTTC,CASSRTGGQETQYF,TRBD1,many,TRBJ2-5,TRBV11-2
TGTGCCACCACCACGGGTTCCCCAAGGGACACTGAAGCTTTCTTT,CATTTGSPRDTEAFF,NA,many,TRBJ1-1,TRBV12-3/TRBV12-4
TGCGCCAGCAGTGACGGACCCTGGACAGCTGAAGCTTTCTTT,CASSDGPWTAEAFF,NA,NA,TRBJ1-1,TRBV10-1
TGCGCCAGCAGCATATCGGTGGGCACTGAAGCTTTCTTT,CASSISVGTEAFF,NA,few,TRBJ1-1,TRBV5-1
TGCAGCGGAAGGAACAACACCGGGGAGCTGTTTTTT,CSGRNNTGELFF,NA,few,TRBJ2-2,TRBV29-1
TGTGCCAGCAATGGACAGGGTAAAAATTCACCCCTCCACTTT,CASNGQGKNSPLHF,TRBD1,NA,TRBJ1-6,TRBV2
TGTGCCAGTAGTGACCACCTGACATCGGAGGGCGTACTCACTGAAGCTTTCTTT,CASSDHLTSEGVLTEAFF,NA,NA,TRBJ1-1,TRBV19
TGTGCCAGCACAGTTACGGCAGGGCCCTACGAGCAGTACTTC,CASTVTAGPYEQYF,NA,many,TRBJ2-7,TRBV6-1
TGTGCCAGCACCTCAGGGGGTTGGGAGCCCCAGCATTTT,CASTSGGWEPQHF,TRBD1,NA,TRBJ1-5,TRBV2
TGTGCCAGCAGTTTAAATCCGGAAAAACTGTTTTTT,CASSLNPEKLFF,NA,many,TRBJ1-4,TRBV28